This T cell receptor (beta chain) was identified in a study of T-cell reconstitution after alpha-beta-depleted transplantation in children. Deletions cut 0 bases from V and 5 bases from J, with 8 bases between. Germline CDR1 is MNHEY and CDR2 is SVGAGI. The CDR3 has 13 amino acids. Preparation of the TCRbeta library used unique molecular identifiers. Via MiXCR, TCRdb re-called the PCR reads, giving one row per CDR3 protein. The table shows 490,000 or so distinct CDR3 sequences, with roughly an eighth occurring only once. The clonotype was recovered from a human donor who donated a stem cell graft to a child with combined immunodeficiency. V gene TRBV6-5 combines with J gene TRBJ2-7; no definite D call. This specimen was PBMCs from the stem cell graft donor, taken from the stem cell graft. The CDR3 reads CASSYSLRNEQYF. In DNA form, the CDR3 reads TGTGCCAGCAGTTACTCGCTCAGAAACGAGCAGTACTTC.